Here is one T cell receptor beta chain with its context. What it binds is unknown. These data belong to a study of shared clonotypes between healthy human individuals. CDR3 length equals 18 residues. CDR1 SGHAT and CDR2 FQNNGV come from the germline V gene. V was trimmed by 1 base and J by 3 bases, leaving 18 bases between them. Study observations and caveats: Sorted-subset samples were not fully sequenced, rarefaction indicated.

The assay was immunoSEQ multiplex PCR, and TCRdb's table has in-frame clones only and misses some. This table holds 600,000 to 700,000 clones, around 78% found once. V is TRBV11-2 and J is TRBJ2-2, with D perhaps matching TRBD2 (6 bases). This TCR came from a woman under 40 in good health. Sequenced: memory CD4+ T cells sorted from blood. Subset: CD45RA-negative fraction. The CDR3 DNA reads TGTGCCAGCAGCTTAGGGGGCTTCGGGAGTTTGGACACCGGGGAGCTGTTTTTT. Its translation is CASSLGGFGSLDTGELFF. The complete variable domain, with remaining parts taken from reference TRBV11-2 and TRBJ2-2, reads EAGVAQSPRYKIIEKRQSVAFWCNPISGHATLYWYQQILGQGPKLLIQFQNNGVVDDSQLPKDRFSAERLKGVDSTLKIQPAKLEDSAVYLCASSLGGFGSLDTGELFFGEGSRLTVL.